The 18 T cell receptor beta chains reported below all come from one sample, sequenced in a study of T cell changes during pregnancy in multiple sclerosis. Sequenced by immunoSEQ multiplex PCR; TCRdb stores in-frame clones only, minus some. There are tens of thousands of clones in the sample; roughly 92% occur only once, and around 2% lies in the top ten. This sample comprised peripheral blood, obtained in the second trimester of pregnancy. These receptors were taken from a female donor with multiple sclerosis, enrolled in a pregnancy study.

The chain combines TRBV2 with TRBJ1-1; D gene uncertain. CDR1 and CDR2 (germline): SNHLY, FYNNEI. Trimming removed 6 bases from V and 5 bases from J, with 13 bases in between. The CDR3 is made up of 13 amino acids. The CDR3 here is CASRDLRGTEAFF. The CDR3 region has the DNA TGTGCCAGCAGGGACCTCCGAGGGACTGAAGCTTTCTTT.

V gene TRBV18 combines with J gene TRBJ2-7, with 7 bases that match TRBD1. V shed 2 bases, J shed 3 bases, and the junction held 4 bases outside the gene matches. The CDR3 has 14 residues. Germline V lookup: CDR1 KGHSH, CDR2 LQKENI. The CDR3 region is CASSPGRGNYEQYF. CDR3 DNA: TGTGCCAGCTCACCAGGCAGGGGGAACTACGAGCAGTACTTC. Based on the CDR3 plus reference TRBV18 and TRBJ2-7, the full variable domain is NAGVMQNPRHLVRRRGQEARLRCSPMKGHSHVYWYRQLPEEGLKFMVYLQKENIIDESGMPKERFSAEFPKEGPSILRIQQVVRGDSAAYFCASSPGRGNYEQYFGPGTRLTVT.

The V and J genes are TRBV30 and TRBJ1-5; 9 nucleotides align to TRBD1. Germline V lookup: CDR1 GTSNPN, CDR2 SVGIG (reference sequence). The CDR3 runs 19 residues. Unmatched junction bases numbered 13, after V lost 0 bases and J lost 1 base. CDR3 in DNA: TGTGCCTGGAGTGTCCGGGGACAGGGAAGGGAAATAAGCAATCAGCCCCAGCATTTT. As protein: CAWSVRGQGREISNQPQHF.

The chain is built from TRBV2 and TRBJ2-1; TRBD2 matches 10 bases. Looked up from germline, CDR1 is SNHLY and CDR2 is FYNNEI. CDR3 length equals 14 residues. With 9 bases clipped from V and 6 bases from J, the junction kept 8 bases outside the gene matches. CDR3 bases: TGTGCCAGGGAGACTAGCGGGCAAATCAATGAGCAGTTCTTC. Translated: CARETSGQINEQFF.

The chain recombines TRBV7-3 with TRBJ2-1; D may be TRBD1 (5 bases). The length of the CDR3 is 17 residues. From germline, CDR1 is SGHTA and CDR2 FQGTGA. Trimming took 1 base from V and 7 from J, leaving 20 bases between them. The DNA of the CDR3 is TGTGCCAGCAGCTTAAAAGGGGTAGGGCAGGTCCTGAATGAGCAGTTCTTC. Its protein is CASSLKGVGQVLNEQFF.

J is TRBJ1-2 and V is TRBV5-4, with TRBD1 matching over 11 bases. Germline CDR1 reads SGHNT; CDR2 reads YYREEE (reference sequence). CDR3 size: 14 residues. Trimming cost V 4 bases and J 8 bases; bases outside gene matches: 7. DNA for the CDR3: TGTGCCAGCAGCAGGACAGGGGGCGCGGAGGGCTACACCTTC. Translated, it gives CASSRTGGAEGYTF. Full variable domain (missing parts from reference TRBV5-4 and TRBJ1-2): ETGVTQSPTHLIKTRGQQVTLRCSSQSGHNTVSWYQQALGQGPQFIFQYYREEENGRGNFPPRFSGLQFPNYSSELNVNALELDDSALYLCASSRTGGAEGYTFGSGTRLTVV.

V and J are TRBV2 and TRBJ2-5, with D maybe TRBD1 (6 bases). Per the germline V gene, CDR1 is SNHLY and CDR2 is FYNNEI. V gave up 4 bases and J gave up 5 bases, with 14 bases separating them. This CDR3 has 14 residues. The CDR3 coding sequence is TGTGCCAGCAGTGGAAACAGGGCCAAGGAGACCCAGTACTTC. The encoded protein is CASSGNRAKETQYF.

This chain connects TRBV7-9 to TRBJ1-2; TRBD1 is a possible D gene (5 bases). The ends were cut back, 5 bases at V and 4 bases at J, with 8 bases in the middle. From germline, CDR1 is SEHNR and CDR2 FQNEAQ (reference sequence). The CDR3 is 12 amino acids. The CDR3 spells CASSGDSYGYTF. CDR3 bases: TGTGCCAGCAGCGGCGACAGCTATGGCTACACCTTC.

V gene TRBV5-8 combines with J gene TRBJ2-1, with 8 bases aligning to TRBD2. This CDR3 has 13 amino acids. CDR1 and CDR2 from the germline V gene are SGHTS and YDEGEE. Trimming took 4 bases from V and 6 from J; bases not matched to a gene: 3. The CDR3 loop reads CASSPRGGNEQFF. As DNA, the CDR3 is TGTGCCAGCAGCCCTCGGGGGGGCAATGAGCAGTTCTTC.

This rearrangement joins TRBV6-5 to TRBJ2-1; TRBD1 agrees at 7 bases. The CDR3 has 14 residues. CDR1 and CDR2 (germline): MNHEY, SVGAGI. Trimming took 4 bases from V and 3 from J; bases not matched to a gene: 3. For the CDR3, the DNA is TGTGCCAGCAGTTCGGCAGGGGGCTACAATGAGCAGTTCTTC. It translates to CASSSAGGYNEQFF.

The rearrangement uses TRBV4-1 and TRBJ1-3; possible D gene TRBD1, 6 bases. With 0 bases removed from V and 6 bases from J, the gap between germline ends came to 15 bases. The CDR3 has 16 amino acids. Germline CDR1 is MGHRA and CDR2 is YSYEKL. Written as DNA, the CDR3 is TGCGCCAGCAGCCAAGATGAGACAGGAAGGTTAAACACCATATATTTT. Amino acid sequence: CASSQDETGRLNTIYF.

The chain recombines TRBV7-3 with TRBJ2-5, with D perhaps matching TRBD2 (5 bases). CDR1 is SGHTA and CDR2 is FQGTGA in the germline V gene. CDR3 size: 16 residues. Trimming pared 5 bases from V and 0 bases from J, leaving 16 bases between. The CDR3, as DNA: TGTGCCAGCAGCCTACGGGGTAACCGTTACCAAGAGACCCAGTACTTC. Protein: CASSLRGNRYQETQYF. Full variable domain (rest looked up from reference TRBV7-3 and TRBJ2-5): GAGVSQTPSNKVTEKGKYVELRCDPISGHTALYWYRQSLGQGPEFLIYFQGTGAADDSGLPNDRFFAVRPEGSVSTLKIQRTERGDSAVYLCASSLRGNRYQETQYFGPGTRLLVL.

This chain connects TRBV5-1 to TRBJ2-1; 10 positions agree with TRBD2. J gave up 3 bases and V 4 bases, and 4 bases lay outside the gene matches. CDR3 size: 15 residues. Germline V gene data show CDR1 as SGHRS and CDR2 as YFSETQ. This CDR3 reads CASSPRTSGYNEQFF. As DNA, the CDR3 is TGCGCCAGCAGCCCAAGGACTAGCGGCTACAATGAGCAGTTCTTC.

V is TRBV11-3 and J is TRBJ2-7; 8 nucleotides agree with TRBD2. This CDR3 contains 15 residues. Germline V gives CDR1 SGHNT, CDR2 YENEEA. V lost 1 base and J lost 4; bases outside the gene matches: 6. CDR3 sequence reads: CASSLVAGTPYEQYF. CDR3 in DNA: TGTGCCAGCAGCTTAGTAGCGGGAACGCCTTACGAGCAGTACTTC.

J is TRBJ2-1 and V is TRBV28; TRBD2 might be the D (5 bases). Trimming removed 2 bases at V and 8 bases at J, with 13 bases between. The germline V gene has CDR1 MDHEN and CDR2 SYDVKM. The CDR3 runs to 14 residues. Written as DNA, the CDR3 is TGTGCCAGCAGTTTAGGAGGTCTTGCGGATGAGCAGTTCTTC. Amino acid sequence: CASSLGGLADEQFF.

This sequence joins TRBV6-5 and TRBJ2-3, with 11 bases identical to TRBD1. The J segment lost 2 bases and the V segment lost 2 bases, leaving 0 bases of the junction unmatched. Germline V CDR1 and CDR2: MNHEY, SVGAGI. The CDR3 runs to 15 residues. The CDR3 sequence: CASSYGQGATDTQYF. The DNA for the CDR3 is TGTGCCAGCAGTTACGGACAGGGGGCCACAGATACGCAGTATTTT.

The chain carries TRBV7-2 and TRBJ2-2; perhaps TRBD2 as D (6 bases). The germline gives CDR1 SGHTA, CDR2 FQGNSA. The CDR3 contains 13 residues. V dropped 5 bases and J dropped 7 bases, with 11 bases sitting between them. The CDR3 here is CASSIMGGGELFF. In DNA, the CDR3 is TGTGCCAGCAGCATTATGGGAGGCGGGGAGCTGTTTTTT. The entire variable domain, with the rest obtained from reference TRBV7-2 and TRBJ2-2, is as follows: GAGVSQSPSNKVTEKGKDVELRCDPISGHTALYWYRQSLGQGLEFLIYFQGNSAPDKSGLPSDRFSAERTGGSVSTLTIQRTQQEDSAVYLCASSIMGGGELFFGEGSRLTVL.

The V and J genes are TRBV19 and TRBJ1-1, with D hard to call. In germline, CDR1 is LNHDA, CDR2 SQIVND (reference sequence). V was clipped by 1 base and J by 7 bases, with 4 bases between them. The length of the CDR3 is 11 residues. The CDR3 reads CASSIGLEAFF. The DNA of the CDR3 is TGTGCCAGTAGTATAGGACTTGAAGCTTTCTTT.